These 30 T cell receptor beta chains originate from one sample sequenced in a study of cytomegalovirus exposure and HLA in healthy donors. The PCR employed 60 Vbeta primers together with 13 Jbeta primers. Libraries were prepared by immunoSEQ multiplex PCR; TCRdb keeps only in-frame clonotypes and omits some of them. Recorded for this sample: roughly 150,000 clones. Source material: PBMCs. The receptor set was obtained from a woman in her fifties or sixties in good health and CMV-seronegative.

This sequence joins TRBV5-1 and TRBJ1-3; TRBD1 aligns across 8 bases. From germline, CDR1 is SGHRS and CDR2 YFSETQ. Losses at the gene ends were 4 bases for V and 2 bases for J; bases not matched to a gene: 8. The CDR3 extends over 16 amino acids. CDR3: CASSVRGPTAGNTIYF. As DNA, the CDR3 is TGCGCCAGCAGCGTCAGGGGGCCAACGGCTGGAAACACCATATATTTT.

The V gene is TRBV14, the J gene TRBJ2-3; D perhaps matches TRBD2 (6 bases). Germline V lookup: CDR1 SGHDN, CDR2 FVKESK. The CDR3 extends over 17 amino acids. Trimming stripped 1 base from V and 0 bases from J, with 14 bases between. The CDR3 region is CASSQVGGSASTDTQYF. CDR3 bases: TGTGCCAGCAGCCAAGTCGGGGGTAGCGCTAGCACAGATACGCAGTATTTT.

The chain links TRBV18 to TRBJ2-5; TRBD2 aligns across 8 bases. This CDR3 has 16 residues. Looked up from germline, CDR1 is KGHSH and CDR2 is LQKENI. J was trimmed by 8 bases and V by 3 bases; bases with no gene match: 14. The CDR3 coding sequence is TGTGCCAGCTCACCGCCGTGGGCGGGGGGCCGAAGTACCCAGTACTTC. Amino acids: CASSPPWAGGRSTQYF.

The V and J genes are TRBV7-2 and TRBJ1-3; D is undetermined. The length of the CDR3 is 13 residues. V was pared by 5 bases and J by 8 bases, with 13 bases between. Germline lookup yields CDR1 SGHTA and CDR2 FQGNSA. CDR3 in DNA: TGTGCCAGCAGCCCTCTATGGAGGCACACCATATATTTT. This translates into CASSPLWRHTIYF.

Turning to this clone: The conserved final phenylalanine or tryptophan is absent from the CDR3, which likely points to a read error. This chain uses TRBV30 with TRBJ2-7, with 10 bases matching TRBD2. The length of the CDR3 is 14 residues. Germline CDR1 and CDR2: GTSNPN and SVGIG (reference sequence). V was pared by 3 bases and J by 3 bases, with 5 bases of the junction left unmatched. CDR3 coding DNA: TGTGCCTGGAGCCCCGCTAGCGGGAGCTACGAGCAGTACCTC. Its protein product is CAWSPASGSYEQYL.

The CDR3 here is CASSEGTGGNYGYTF. The CDR3 DNA sequence: TGTGCCAGCAGTGAAGGGACAGGGGGCAACTATGGCTACACCTTC. This chain joins TRBV6-1 and TRBJ1-2; 11 bases map to TRBD1. The CDR3 length is 15 residues. Germline lookup yields CDR1 MNHNS and CDR2 SASEGT. V gave up 1 base and J gave up 2 bases; unmatched junction bases: 0.

The CDR3 loop reads CASSVIGGELFF. DNA of the CDR3: TGTGCCAGCAGCGTAATCGGCGGGGAGCTGTTTTTT. The chain recombines TRBV9 with TRBJ2-2; D unresolved. V was cut by 1 base and J by 7 bases, with 5 bases left in between. CDR1 SGDLS and CDR2 YYNGEE come from the germline V gene. The CDR3 totals 12 residues.

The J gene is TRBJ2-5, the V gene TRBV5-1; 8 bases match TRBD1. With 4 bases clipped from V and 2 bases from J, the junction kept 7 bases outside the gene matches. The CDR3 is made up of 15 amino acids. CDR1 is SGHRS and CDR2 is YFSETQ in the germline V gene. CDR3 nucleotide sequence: TGCGCCAGCAGCGACGTCCGACAGGGGCAAGAGACCCAGTACTTC. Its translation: CASSDVRQGQETQYF.

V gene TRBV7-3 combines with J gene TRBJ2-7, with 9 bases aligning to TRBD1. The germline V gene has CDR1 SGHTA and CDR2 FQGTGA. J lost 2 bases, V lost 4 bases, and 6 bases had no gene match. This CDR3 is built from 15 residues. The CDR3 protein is CASSSGQGSPYEQYF. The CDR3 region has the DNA TGTGCCAGCAGCTCCGGACAGGGGAGTCCCTACGAGCAGTACTTC.

This CDR3 reads CASSTDRFGYNEQFF. The CDR3 DNA is TGTGCCAGCTCCACGGACAGGTTTGGGTACAATGAGCAGTTCTTC. This chain links TRBV27 with TRBJ2-1, with 7 positions matching TRBD1. The ends lost 8 bases at V and 4 bases at J; junction bases unmatched: 11. Per germline, CDR1 MNHEY and CDR2 SMNVEV (reference sequence). CDR3 size: 15 residues.

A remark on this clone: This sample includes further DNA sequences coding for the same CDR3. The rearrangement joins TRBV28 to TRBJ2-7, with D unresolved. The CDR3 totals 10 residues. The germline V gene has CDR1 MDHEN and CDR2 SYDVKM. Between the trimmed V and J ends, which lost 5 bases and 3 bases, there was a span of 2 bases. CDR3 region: CASSHYEQYF. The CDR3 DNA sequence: TGTGCCAGCAGTCACTACGAGCAGTACTTC.

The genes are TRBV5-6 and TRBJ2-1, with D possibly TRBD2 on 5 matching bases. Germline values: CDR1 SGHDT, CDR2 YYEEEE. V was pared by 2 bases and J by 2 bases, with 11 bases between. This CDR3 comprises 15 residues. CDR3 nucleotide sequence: TGTGCCAGCAGCTTTAGCGCGACTACCTACAATGAGCAGTTCTTC. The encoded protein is CASSFSATTYNEQFF. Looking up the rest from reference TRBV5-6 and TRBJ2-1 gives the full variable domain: DAGVTQSPTHLIKTRGQQVTLRCSPKSGHDTVSWYQQALGQGPQFIFQYYEEEERQRGNFPDRFSGHQFPNYSSELNVNALLLGDSALYLCASSFSATTYNEQFFGPGTRLTVL.

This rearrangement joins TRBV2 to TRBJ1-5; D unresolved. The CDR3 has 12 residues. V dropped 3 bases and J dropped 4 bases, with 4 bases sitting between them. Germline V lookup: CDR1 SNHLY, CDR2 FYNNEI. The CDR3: CASSDANQPQHF. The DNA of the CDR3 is TGTGCCAGCAGTGACGCGAATCAGCCCCAGCATTTT.

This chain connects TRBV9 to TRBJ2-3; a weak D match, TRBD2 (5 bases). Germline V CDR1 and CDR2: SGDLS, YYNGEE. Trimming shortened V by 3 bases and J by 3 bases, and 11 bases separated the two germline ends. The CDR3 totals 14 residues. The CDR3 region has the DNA TGTGCCAGCAGCGCCGGACTCAGGACAGATACGCAGTATTTT. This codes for CASSAGLRTDTQYF.

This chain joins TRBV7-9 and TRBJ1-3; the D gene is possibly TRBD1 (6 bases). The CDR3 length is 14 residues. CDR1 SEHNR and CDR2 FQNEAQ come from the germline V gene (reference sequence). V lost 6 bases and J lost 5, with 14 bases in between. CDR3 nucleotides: TGTGCCAGCAGTCTTGGGGACATTAGAAACACCATATATTTT. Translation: CASSLGDIRNTIYF.

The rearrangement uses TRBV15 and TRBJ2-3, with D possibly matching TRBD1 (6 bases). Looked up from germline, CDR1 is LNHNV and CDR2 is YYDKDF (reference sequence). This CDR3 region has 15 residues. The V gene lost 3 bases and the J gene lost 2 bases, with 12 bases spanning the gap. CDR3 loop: CATSRQTGNTDTQYF. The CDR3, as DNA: TGTGCCACCAGCAGGCAGACAGGAAACACAGATACGCAGTATTTT.

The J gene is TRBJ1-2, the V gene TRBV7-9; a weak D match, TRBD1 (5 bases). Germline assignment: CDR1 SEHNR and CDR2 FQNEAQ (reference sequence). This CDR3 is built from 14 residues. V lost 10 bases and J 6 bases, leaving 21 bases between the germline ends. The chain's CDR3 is CATGGIGGTDGYTF. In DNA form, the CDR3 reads TGTGCCACCGGGGGGATTGGCGGGACGGATGGCTACACCTTC.

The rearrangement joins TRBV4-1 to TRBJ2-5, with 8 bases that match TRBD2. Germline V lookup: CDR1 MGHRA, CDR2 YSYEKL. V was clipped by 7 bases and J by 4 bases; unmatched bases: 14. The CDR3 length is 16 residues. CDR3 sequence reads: CASTEGGVAGGETQYF. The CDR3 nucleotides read TGCGCCAGCACGGAGGGGGGAGTCGCGGGAGGAGAGACCCAGTACTTC.

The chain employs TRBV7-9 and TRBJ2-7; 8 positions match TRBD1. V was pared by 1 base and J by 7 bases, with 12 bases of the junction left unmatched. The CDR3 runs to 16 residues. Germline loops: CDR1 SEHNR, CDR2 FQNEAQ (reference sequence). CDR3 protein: CASSLGGGQGAREQYF. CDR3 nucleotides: TGTGCCAGCAGCTTAGGGGGCGGTCAGGGGGCGCGGGAGCAGTACTTC.

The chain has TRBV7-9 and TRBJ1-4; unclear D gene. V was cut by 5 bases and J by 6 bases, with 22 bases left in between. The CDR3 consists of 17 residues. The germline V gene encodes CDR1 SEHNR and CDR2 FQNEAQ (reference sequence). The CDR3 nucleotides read TGTGCCAGCAGCCCAAACCCTTCAACGGGGTTCGATGAAAAACTGTTTTTT. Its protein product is CASSPNPSTGFDEKLFF. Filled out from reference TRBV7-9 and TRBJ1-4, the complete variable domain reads DTGVSQNPRHKITKRGQNVTFRCDPISEHNRLYWYRQTLGQGPEFLTYFQNEAQLEKSRLLSDRFSAERPKGSFSTLEIQRTEQGDSAMYLCASSPNPSTGFDEKLFFGSGTQLSVL.

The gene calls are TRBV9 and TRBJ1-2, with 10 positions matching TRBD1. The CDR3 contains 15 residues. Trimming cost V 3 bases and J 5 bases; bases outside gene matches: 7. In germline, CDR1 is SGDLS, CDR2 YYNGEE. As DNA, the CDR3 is TGTGCCAGCAGCGACCCGGGACAGGGGAGTTATGGCTACACCTTC. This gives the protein CASSDPGQGSYGYTF.

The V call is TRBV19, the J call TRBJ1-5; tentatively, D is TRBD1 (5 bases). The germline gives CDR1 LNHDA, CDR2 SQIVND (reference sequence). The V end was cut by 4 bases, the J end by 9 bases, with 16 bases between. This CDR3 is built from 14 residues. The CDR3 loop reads CASSTLGGERPQHF. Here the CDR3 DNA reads TGTGCCAGTAGTACCCTGGGAGGGGAACGGCCCCAGCATTTT.

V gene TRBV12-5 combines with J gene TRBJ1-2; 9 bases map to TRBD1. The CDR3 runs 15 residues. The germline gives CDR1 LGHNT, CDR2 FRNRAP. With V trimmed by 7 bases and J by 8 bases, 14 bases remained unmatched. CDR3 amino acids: CASAPPGQGIGGYTF. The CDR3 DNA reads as TGTGCTAGTGCCCCTCCCGGACAGGGGATAGGAGGCTACACCTTC.

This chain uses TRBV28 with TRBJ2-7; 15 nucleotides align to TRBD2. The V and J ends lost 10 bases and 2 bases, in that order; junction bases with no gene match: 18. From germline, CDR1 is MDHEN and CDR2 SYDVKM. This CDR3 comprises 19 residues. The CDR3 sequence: CATKLLSGTSGRKAYEQYF. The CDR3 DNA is TGTGCCACAAAACTTCTCTCCGGGACTAGCGGGAGGAAGGCCTACGAGCAGTACTTC.

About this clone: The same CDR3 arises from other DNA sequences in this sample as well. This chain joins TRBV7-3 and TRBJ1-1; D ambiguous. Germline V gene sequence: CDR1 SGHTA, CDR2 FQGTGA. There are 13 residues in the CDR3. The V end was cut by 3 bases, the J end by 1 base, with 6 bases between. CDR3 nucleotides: TGTGCCAGCAGCTTGGACTCGAACACTGAAGCTTTCTTT. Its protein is CASSLDSNTEAFF. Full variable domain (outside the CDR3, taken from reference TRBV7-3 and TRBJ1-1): GAGVSQTPSNKVTEKGKYVELRCDPISGHTALYWYRQSLGQGPEFLIYFQGTGAADDSGLPNDRFFAVRPEGSVSTLKIQRTERGDSAVYLCASSLDSNTEAFFGQGTRLTVV.

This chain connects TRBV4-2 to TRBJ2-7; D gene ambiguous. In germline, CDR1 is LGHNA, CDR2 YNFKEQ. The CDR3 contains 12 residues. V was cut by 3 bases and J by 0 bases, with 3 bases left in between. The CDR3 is CASSHFSYEQYF. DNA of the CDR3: TGTGCCAGCAGCCACTTCTCCTACGAGCAGTACTTC.

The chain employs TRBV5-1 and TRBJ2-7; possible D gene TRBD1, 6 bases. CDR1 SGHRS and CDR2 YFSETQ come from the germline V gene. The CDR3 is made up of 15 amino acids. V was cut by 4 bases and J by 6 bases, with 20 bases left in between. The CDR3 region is CASSPVVQGKSEQYF. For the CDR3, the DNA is TGCGCCAGCAGCCCCGTCGTGCAGGGGAAGAGCGAGCAGTACTTC.

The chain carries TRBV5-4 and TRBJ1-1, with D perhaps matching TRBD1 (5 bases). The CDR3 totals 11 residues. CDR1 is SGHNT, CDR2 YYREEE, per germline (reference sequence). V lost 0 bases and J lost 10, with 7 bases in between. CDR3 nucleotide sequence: TGTGCCAGCAGCTTGGACGGGGGAGCTTTCTTT. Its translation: CASSLDGGAFF.

The chain's CDR3 is CASSSWLGNQPQHF. CDR3 sequence (DNA): TGTGCCAGTAGTTCCTGGCTTGGCAATCAGCCCCAGCATTTT. The rearrangement links TRBV19 to TRBJ1-5, with no clear D. V was shortened by 5 bases and J by 2 bases, with 10 bases between the two germline ends. This CDR3 comprises 14 residues. Germline V lookup: CDR1 LNHDA, CDR2 SQIVND (reference sequence).

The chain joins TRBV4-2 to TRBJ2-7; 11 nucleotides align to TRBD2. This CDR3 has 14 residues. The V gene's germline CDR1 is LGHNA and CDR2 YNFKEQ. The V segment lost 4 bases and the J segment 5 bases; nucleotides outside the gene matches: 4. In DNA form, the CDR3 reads TGTGCCAGCAGCCCAGTGGGACTAGCGGACGAGCAGTACTTC. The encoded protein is CASSPVGLADEQYF.